The sequence of this TCR beta chain was determined in a study of blood T cell repertoires in COVID-19. V lost 2 bases to trimming and J lost 0 bases; unmatched junction nucleotides: 12. This CDR3 has 19 residues. CDR1 and CDR2 from the germline V gene are MGHRA and YSYEKL. This table comes from immunoSEQ multiplex PCR, and its TCRdb copy is limited to in-frame clones, with some not included. Among a few hundred thousand clones listed, less than 90% were seen once. Sequenced sample: peripheral blood. V is TRBV4-1 and J is TRBJ1-1; 10 bases fit TRBD1. The sequence came from a man in his 60s who had recovered from COVID-19. This chain's CDR3 is CASSQHVRTGGMLNTEAFF. The CDR3 nucleotides are TGCGCCAGCAGCCAACATGTAAGGACAGGGGGAATGTTGAACACTGAAGCTTTCTTT.